A single sample gave rise to the 30 T cell receptor beta chains below, sequenced in a study of blood T cell repertoires in COVID-19. Repertoires were generated with immunoSEQ multiplex PCR, while TCRdb's copy carries only in-frame clones and drops some. The sample lists approximately 190,000 clones; 70% to 90% were seen once. Sequencing was performed on peripheral blood. Receptors originate from a woman aged 40 to 50 who had recovered from COVID-19.

The rearrangement links TRBV6-6 to TRBJ2-7, with 8 bases lining up with TRBD1. CDR1 is MNHNY, CDR2 SVGAGI, per germline (reference sequence). The CDR3 runs 13 residues. V was clipped by 3 bases and J by 5 bases; unmatched bases: 3. The CDR3 coding sequence is TGTGCCAGCAGTTATCAGGGGGCCCACGAGCAGTACTTC. Protein sequence: CASSYQGAHEQYF.

The rearrangement links TRBV19 to TRBJ2-7; D might be TRBD1 (5 bases). Trimming removed 7 bases at V and 4 bases at J, with 20 bases between. Germline-derived CDR1 and CDR2 are LNHDA and SQIVND (reference sequence). CDR3 length: 15 residues. The CDR3 nucleotides are TGTGCCAGTATTGACTCTCGAACCTACAGGTACGAGCAGTACTTC. This gives the protein CASIDSRTYRYEQYF.

The genes are TRBV3-1 (or the pseudogene TRBV3-2) and TRBJ1-2, with TRBD1 matching 7 bases. The CDR3 length is 15 residues. Germline V gives CDR1 LGHDT, CDR2 YNNKEL (reference sequence). The J segment lost 3 bases and the V segment lost 1 base, leaving 5 bases of the junction unmatched. CDR3 DNA sequence: TGTGCCAGCAGCCAAGGGGCAGGGGGTGACTATGGCTACACCTTC. Protein product: CASSQGAGGDYGYTF.

The rearrangement links TRBV5-1 to TRBJ2-7, with TRBD1 identical over 10 bases. Losses at the gene ends were 4 bases for V and 3 bases for J; bases not matched to a gene: 10. CDR3 length: 16 amino acids. Germline V gene lookup returns CDR1 SGHRS and CDR2 YFSETQ. The CDR3 is CASSHPPGTGDYEQYF. The CDR3 region has the DNA TGCGCCAGCAGCCACCCACCCGGGACAGGGGACTACGAGCAGTACTTC.

J is TRBJ2-1 and V is TRBV4-3; D ambiguous. Germline CDR1 reads LGHNA; CDR2 reads YSLEER. The CDR3 totals 14 residues. The V end was cut by 1 base, the J end by 4 bases, with 8 bases between. CDR3 sequence reads: CASSQGLKYNEQFF. The CDR3 DNA reads as TGCGCCAGCAGCCAAGGGCTGAAATACAATGAGCAGTTCTTC.

This sequence joins TRBV5-1 and TRBJ2-7; 9 positions match TRBD1. Per the germline V gene, CDR1 is SGHRS and CDR2 is YFSETQ. The CDR3 is 16 amino acids. After removal of 5 bases from V and 1 base from J, the junction contained 10 bases not matched to a gene. The CDR3 DNA is TGCGCCAGCAGAGGAGGGGACAGGGAGGGTTCCTACGAGCAGTACTTC. This translates into CASRGGDREGSYEQYF.

V gene TRBV5-8 combines with J gene TRBJ1-1, with D possibly matching TRBD1 (6 bases). The length of the CDR3 is 13 residues. Germline V gene sequence: CDR1 SGHTS, CDR2 YDEGEE. V gave up 6 bases and J gave up 5 bases, with 14 bases separating them. CDR3 nucleotide sequence: TGTGCCAGCACCCCACAGGGAAGGACTGAAGCTTTCTTT. It specifies CASTPQGRTEAFF.

Here the CDR3 DNA reads TGTGCCAGCAGCTTTGGGGGACAGACCAATCAGCCCCAGCATTTT. It codes for CASSFGGQTNQPQHF. The chain is built from TRBV5-5 and TRBJ1-5; TRBD1 matches at 7 bases. Trimming at V came to 2 bases and at J to 3 bases, leaving 5 bases not matched to a gene. The germline V gene encodes CDR1 SGHKS and CDR2 YYEKEE (reference sequence). This CDR3 has 15 amino acids.

The chain employs TRBV5-6 and TRBJ2-1, with 8 bases matching TRBD1. Germline-derived CDR1 and CDR2 are SGHDT and YYEEEE. J lost 3 bases, V lost 5 bases, and 10 bases had no gene match. The CDR3 runs 16 residues. The CDR3 sequence is CASSYDRGNHYNEQFF. In DNA form, the CDR3 reads TGTGCCAGCAGTTATGACAGGGGAAACCACTACAATGAGCAGTTCTTC.

The rearrangement joins TRBV6-5 to TRBJ2-6; 8 bases fit TRBD1. V shed 6 bases and J 2 bases; nucleotides not matched to a gene: 3. Germline V lookup: CDR1 MNHEY, CDR2 SVGAGI. The CDR3 is made up of 15 amino acids. CDR3 coding DNA: TGTGCCAGCAGACCACAGGGGGCTGGGGCCAACGTCCTGACTTTC. Protein sequence: CASRPQGAGANVLTF.

In nucleotides, the CDR3 is TGTGCCAGCAGCTCCGGGACTAGCGGGATAGACGAGCAGTTCTTC. Its protein is CASSSGTSGIDEQFF. The V and J genes are TRBV11-3 and TRBJ2-1; 13 bases are a match to TRBD2. Per the germline V gene, CDR1 is SGHNT and CDR2 is YENEEA. The CDR3 has 15 amino acids. Trimming removed 4 bases from V and 10 bases from J; junction bases left unmatched: 7.

The chain is built from TRBV2 and TRBJ2-7, with 10 nucleotides matching TRBD2. This CDR3 contains 16 residues. J gave up 5 bases and V 5 bases, and 12 bases lay outside the gene matches. The V gene's germline CDR1 is SNHLY and CDR2 FYNNEI. The CDR3 sequence: CASSSNSGRALHEQYF. The CDR3 nucleotides read TGTGCCAGCAGTTCAAACAGCGGGAGGGCCCTCCACGAGCAGTACTTC.

The gene calls are TRBV19 and TRBJ2-2; 12 nucleotides match TRBD2. The CDR3 spans 15 residues. V lost 10 bases to trimming and J lost 2 bases; unmatched junction nucleotides: 5. Germline V lookup: CDR1 LNHDA, CDR2 SQIVND (reference sequence). The CDR3 DNA reads as TGTGCCACGACTAGCGGGAGCGGTAACACCGGGGAGCTGTTTTTT. As protein: CATTSGSGNTGELFF.

A single count supports this clone. The chain uses TRBV11-2 and TRBJ2-7; D possibly corresponds to TRBD2 (6 bases). CDR1 and CDR2 (germline): SGHAT, FQNNGV. The V and J ends lost 0 bases and 3 bases respectively, with 6 bases between them. The CDR3 runs 13 residues. The CDR3 nucleotides read TGTGCCAGCAGCTTAGAGGGACTCTACGAGCAGTACTTC. It codes for CASSLEGLYEQYF.

The rearrangement joins TRBV5-1 to TRBJ1-2; TRBD1 matches at 8 bases. Unmatched junction bases numbered 2, after V lost 0 bases and J lost 4 bases. Germline CDR1 and CDR2: SGHRS and YFSETQ. The CDR3 contains 14 residues. The CDR3 reads CASSLDGTGYGYTF. The CDR3 nucleotides read TGCGCCAGCAGCTTGGATGGGACAGGCTATGGCTACACCTTC. Drawing the rest from reference TRBV5-1 and TRBJ1-2, the complete variable domain is KAGVTQTPRYLIKTRGQQVTLSCSPISGHRSVSWYQQTPGQGLQFLFEYFSETQRNKGNFPGRFSGRQFSNSRSEMNVSTLELGDSALYLCASSLDGTGYGYTFGSGTRLTVV.

The genes are TRBV3-1 (or the pseudogene TRBV3-2) and TRBJ2-1; 8 bases match TRBD1. The germline V gene encodes CDR1 LGHDT and CDR2 YNNKEL (reference sequence). This CDR3 has 14 amino acids. V lost 5 bases to trimming and J lost 5 bases; unmatched junction nucleotides: 5. The CDR3 loop is CASSFRDRNNEQFF. In nucleotides, the CDR3 is TGTGCCAGCAGCTTCCGGGACAGGAACAATGAGCAGTTCTTC.

Only a few counts were recorded for this clone. The chain uses TRBV28 and TRBJ1-5, with D uncertain. V was pared by 4 bases and J by 5 bases, with 12 bases between. Per the germline V gene, CDR1 is MDHEN and CDR2 is SYDVKM. This CDR3 has 14 amino acids. The DNA for the CDR3 is TGTGCCAGCAGTTCACCGGGAGTGCATCAGCCCCAGCATTTT. Amino acid sequence: CASSSPGVHQPQHF.

The chain employs TRBV3-1 (or the pseudogene TRBV3-2) and TRBJ1-2, with D possibly being TRBD1 (6 bases). CDR3 size: 16 residues. V lost 0 bases, J lost 4 bases, and 15 bases lay in between. Germline CDR1 and CDR2: LGHDT and YNNKEL (reference sequence). The CDR3 DNA follows: TGTGCCAGCAGCCAAGATTGCCGGACAGTGCCCTATGGCTACACCTTC. This sequence encodes CASSQDCRTVPYGYTF.

The chain has TRBV24-1 and TRBJ1-2; 8 bases match TRBD1. V was pared by 3 bases and J by 4 bases, with 0 bases of the junction left unmatched. This CDR3 has 13 amino acids. Germline CDR1 is KGHDR and CDR2 is SFDVKD. The chain's CDR3 is CATSDGQGYGYTF. The CDR3 DNA follows: TGTGCCACCAGTGATGGACAGGGCTATGGCTACACCTTC.

Here the CDR3 DNA reads TGTGCCAGCAGCATGAGCGGGAGTTCCTACGAGCAGTACTTC. It encodes CASSMSGSSYEQYF. This chain joins TRBV7-2 and TRBJ2-7; 8 bases are shared with TRBD2. CDR1 and CDR2 (germline): SGHTA, FQGNSA. With V trimmed by 5 bases and J by 1 base, 4 bases remained unmatched. The CDR3 has 14 residues.

The chain combines TRBV21-1 with TRBJ2-2; TRBD1, the table's D call, was not compared with the DNA. TRBV21-1 is assigned pseudogene status. CDR3 size: 14 residues. CDR3 residues: CASSTNRGSGELFF. In nucleotides, the CDR3 is TGTGCCAGCAGCACCAACAGGGGATCCGGGGAGCTGTTTTTT.

The chain uses TRBV9 and TRBJ1-3, with 9 positions matching TRBD1. Trimming took 3 bases from V and 4 from J; bases not matched to a gene: 8. The CDR3 is made up of 16 amino acids. Per the germline V gene, CDR1 is SGDLS and CDR2 is YYNGEE. CDR3: CASSEQTGGEGNTIYF. CDR3 coding DNA: TGTGCCAGCAGCGAACAGACAGGGGGAGAAGGAAACACCATATATTTT.

The chain carries TRBV5-8 and TRBJ2-1; TRBD2 matches at 14 bases. V dropped 3 bases and J dropped 8; count of bases not matched to a gene: 4. The CDR3 runs 15 residues. Germline CDR1 and CDR2: SGHTS and YDEGEE. The CDR3 coding sequence is TGTGCCAGCAGCTCAGGGACTAGCGGGAGTTATGAGCAGTTCTTC. Protein: CASSSGTSGSYEQFF. Combining the CDR3 with reference TRBV5-8 and TRBJ2-1 gives the whole variable domain EAGVTQSPTHLIKTRGQQATLRCSPISGHTSVYWYQQALGLGLQFLLWYDEGEERNRGNFPPRFSGRQFPNYSSELNVNALELEDSALYLCASSSGTSGSYEQFFGPGTRLTVL.

This chain uses TRBV30 with TRBJ1-5; D possibly corresponds to TRBD1 (5 bases). Germline assignment: CDR1 GTSNPN and CDR2 SVGIG (reference sequence). V was shortened by 2 bases and J by 3 bases, with 11 bases between the two germline ends. This CDR3 region has 14 residues. Here the CDR3 reads CAWSRGMDNQPQHF. CDR3 DNA: TGTGCCTGGAGTAGGGGTATGGACAATCAGCCCCAGCATTTT. The entire variable domain, with the rest obtained from reference TRBV30 and TRBJ1-5, is as follows: SQTIHQWPATLVQPVGSPLSLECTVEGTSNPNLYWYRQAAGRGLQLLFYSVGIGQISSEVPQNLSASRPQDRQFILSSKKLLLSDSGFYLCAWSRGMDNQPQHFGDGTRLSIL.

V usage is TRBV7-9 and J usage is TRBJ1-2; D ambiguous. Germline lookup yields CDR1 SEHNR and CDR2 FQNEAQ (reference sequence). V was shortened by 3 bases and J by 7 bases, with 9 bases between the two germline ends. There are 12 residues in the CDR3. CDR3 loop: CASSFGSTGYTF. The CDR3 region has the DNA TGTGCCAGCAGCTTTGGGAGTACTGGCTACACCTTC.

The V call is TRBV21-1, the J call TRBJ2-1; TRBD2, the D gene given by the table, was not confirmed from the DNA. TRBV21-1 is flagged as a pseudogene. The CDR3 is 16 amino acids. CDR3 in DNA: TGTGCCAGCAGCAAAGAAAGACTAGCGGGTGGTTTTCGGCAGTTCTTC. This codes for CASSKERLAGGFRQFF.

This clone was seen once. V is TRBV19 and J is TRBJ2-7; 8 nucleotides line up with TRBD1. V lost 4 bases to trimming and J lost 0 bases; unmatched junction nucleotides: 11. The CDR3 runs 17 residues. Germline assignment: CDR1 LNHDA and CDR2 SQIVND (reference sequence). The CDR3 DNA reads TGTGCCAGTAGTACCTCCGGGACAGGACATAACTCCTACGAGCAGTACTTC. It encodes CASSTSGTGHNSYEQYF.

This clone showed up just a few times. This chain uses TRBV7-8 with TRBJ1-1; 8 bases match TRBD1. CDR3 length: 14 amino acids. Looked up from germline, CDR1 is SGHVS and CDR2 is FQNEAQ. Germline trimming cut 2 bases from V and 8 bases from J; bases unmatched to any gene: 7. The CDR3 DNA follows: TGTGCCAGCAGCTTATACCAGGGGGCTGTAGAAGCTTTCTTT. Amino acid sequence: CASSLYQGAVEAFF.

This clone has only a few counts. This chain connects TRBV9 to TRBJ2-3; 7 bases line up with TRBD2. Trimming removed 3 bases from V and 6 bases from J; junction bases left unmatched: 7. Per germline, CDR1 SGDLS and CDR2 YYNGEE. The CDR3 runs 14 residues. The CDR3 DNA sequence: TGTGCCAGCAGCGCTCGGGGGGAGCCCGATACGCAGTATTTT. It codes for CASSARGEPDTQYF.

The chain carries TRBV7-9 and TRBJ1-3, with 11 bases matching TRBD1. CDR3 length: 19 residues. Germline CDR1 SEHNR, CDR2 FQNEAQ (reference sequence). V lost 2 bases to trimming and J lost 8 bases; unmatched junction nucleotides: 17. CDR3 sequence reads: CASSLKAAGTGGFVDTIYF. As DNA, the CDR3 is TGTGCCAGCAGCTTAAAGGCGGCCGGGACAGGGGGTTTCGTAGACACCATATATTTT.